The present TCR beta chain was sequenced within a study of blood T cell repertoires in COVID-19. Turning to the study itself: The cDNA or gDNA used as material had been derived from T cells, B-cell-depleted T cells, or PBMCs.

The table came from immunoSEQ multiplex PCR; TCRdb's copy has only in-frame clones and leaves some out. The table includes around 80,000 clones, approximately 86% detected once. The CDR3 is 17 residues long. Germline V gene lookup returns CDR1 SGHNT and CDR2 YENEEA. The V and J ends lost 1 base and 3 bases, in that order; junction bases with no gene match: 6. Sequenced sample: peripheral blood. This TCR was recovered from an elderly woman with acute or convalescent COVID-19. The rearrangement links TRBV11-3 to TRBJ2-6; 7 nucleotides match TRBD1. The CDR3 here is CASSLGLQGSGANVLTF. In DNA, the CDR3 is TGTGCCAGCAGCTTAGGCCTACAGGGGAGTGGGGCCAACGTCCTGACTTTC.